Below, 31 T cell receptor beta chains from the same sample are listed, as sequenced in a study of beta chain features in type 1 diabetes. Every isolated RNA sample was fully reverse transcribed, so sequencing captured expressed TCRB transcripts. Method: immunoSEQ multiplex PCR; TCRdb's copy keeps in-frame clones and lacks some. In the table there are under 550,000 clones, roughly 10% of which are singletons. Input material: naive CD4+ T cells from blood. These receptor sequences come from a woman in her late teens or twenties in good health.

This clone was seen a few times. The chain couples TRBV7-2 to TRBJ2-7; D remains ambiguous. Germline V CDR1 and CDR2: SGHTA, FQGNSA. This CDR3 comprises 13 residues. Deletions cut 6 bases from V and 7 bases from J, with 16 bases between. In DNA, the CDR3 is TGTGCCAGCAGTCGCGCCCTAGGAATGGAGCAGTACTTC. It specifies CASSRALGMEQYF.

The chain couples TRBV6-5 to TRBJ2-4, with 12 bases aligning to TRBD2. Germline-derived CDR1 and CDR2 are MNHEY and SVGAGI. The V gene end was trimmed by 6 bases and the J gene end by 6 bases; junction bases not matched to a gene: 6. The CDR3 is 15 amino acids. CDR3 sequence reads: CASSPKGLAGNIQYF. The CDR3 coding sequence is TGTGCCAGCAGCCCGAAGGGACTAGCGGGAAACATTCAGTACTTC.

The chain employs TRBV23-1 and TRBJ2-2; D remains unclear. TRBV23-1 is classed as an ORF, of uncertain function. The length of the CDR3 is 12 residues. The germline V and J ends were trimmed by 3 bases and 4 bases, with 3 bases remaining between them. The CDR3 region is CASSQRTGELFF. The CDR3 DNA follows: TGCGCCAGCAGTCAGCGCACCGGGGAGCTGTTTTTT.

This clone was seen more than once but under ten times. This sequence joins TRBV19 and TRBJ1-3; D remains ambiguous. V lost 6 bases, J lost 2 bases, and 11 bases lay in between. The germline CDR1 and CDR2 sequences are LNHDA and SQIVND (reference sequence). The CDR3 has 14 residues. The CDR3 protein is CASSYSSAGNTIYF. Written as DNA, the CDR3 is TGTGCCAGTAGCTACTCCTCCGCTGGAAACACCATATATTTT.

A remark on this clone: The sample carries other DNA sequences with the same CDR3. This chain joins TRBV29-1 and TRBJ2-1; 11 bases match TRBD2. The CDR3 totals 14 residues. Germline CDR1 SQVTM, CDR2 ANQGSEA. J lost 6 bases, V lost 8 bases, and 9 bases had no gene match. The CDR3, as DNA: TGCAGCCCCGTGGTAGCGGGAGGGCCCAATGAGCAGTTCTTC. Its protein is CSPVVAGGPNEQFF.

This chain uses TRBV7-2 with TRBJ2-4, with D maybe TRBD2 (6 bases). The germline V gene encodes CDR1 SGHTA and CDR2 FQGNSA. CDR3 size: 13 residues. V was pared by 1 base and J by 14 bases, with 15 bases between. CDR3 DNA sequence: TGTGCCAGCAGCTTAGACGGGGGAGATTCCGAGTACTTC. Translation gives CASSLDGGDSEYF.

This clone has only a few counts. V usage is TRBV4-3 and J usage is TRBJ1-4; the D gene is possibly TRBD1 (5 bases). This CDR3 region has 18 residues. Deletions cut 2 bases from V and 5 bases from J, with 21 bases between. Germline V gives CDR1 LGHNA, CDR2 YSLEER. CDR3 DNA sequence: TGCGCCAGCAGCCAAACATTACTGCTCGGGGCCCGAAATGAAAAACTGTTTTTT. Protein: CASSQTLLLGARNEKLFF.

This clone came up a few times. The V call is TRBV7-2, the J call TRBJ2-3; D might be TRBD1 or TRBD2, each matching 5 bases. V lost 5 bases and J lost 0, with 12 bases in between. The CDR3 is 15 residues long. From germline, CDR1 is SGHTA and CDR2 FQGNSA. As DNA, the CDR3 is TGTGCCAGCAGCGTTACGAGGGGTAGCACAGATACGCAGTATTTT. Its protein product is CASSVTRGSTDTQYF.

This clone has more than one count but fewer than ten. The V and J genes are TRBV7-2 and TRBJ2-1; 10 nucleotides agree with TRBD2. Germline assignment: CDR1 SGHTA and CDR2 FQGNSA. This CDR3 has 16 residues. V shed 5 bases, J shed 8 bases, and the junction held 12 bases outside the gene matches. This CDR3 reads CASSPTIAGGLDEQFF. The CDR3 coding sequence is TGTGCCAGCAGCCCGACTATAGCGGGAGGTTTGGATGAGCAGTTCTTC.

Here the CDR3 reads CASSPRQGQPQHF. CDR3 nucleotide sequence: TGTGCCAGCAGCCCACGTCAGGGTCAGCCCCAGCATTTT. The chain links TRBV7-2 to TRBJ1-5; TRBD1 is a possible D gene (5 bases). This CDR3 has 13 residues. Germline values: CDR1 SGHTA, CDR2 FQGNSA. Trimming took 5 bases from V and 6 from J, leaving 11 bases between them.

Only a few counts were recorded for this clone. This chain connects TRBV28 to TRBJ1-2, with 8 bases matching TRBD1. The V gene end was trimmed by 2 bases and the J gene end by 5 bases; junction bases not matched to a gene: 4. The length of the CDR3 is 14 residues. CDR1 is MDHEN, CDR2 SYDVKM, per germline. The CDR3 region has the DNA TGTGCCAGCAGTTTAGACAGGGGATCGTATGGCTACACCTTC. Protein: CASSLDRGSYGYTF.

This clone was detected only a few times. In DNA, the CDR3 is TGTGCCAGCCGCGGCCCGGGACTAGCGGAGACGGCCGGGGAGCTGTTTTTT. It encodes CASRGPGLAETAGELFF. This chain links TRBV7-9 with TRBJ2-2; 11 nucleotides align to TRBD2. Germline values: CDR1 SEHNR, CDR2 FQNEAQ (reference sequence). This CDR3 is 17 amino acids long. The V gene end was trimmed by 8 bases and the J gene end by 6 bases; junction bases not matched to a gene: 14. Combining the CDR3 with reference TRBV7-9 and TRBJ2-2 gives the whole variable domain DTGVSQNPRHKITKRGQNVTFRCDPISEHNRLYWYRQTLGQGPEFLTYFQNEAQLEKSRLLSDRFSAERPKGSFSTLEIQRTEQGDSAMYLCASRGPGLAETAGELFFGEGSRLTVL.

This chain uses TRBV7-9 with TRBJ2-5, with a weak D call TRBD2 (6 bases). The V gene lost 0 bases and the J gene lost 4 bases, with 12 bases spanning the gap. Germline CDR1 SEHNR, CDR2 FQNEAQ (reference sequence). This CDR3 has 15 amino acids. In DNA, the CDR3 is TGTGCCAGCAGCTTAGCGCCCGGGGGTGGAGAGACCCAGTACTTC. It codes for CASSLAPGGGETQYF.

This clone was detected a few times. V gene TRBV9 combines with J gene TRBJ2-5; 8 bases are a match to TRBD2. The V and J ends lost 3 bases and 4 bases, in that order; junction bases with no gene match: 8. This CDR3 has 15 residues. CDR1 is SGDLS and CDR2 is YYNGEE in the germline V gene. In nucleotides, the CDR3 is TGTGCCAGCAGCGGGGAGGGACTAGAGGGAGAGACCCAGTACTTC. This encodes CASSGEGLEGETQYF.

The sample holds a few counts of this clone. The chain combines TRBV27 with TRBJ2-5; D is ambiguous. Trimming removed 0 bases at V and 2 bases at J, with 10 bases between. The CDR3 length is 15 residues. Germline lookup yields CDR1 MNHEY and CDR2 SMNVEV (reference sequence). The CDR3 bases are TGTGCCAGCAGTTTATCGTTAGGGCTACAAGAGACCCAGTACTTC. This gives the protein CASSLSLGLQETQYF.

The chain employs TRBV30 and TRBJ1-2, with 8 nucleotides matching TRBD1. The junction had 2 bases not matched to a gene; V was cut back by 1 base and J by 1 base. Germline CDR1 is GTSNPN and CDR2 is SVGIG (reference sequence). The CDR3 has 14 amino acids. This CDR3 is CAWSGTGHNYGYTF. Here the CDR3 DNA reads TGTGCCTGGAGTGGGACAGGGCATAACTATGGCTACACCTTC.

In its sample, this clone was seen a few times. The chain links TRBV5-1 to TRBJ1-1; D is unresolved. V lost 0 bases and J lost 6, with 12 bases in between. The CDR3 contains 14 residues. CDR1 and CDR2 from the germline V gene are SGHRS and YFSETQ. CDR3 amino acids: CASSLEDLSAEAFF. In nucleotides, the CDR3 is TGCGCCAGCAGCTTGGAGGATCTGAGCGCTGAAGCTTTCTTT.

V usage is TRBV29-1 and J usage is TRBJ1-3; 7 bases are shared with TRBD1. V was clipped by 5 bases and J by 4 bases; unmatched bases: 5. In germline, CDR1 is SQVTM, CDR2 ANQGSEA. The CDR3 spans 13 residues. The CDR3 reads CSVSWTGGNTIYF. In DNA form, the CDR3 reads TGCAGCGTTTCTTGGACAGGAGGAAACACCATATATTTT. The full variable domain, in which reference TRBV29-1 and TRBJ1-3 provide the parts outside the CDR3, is SAVISQKPSRDICQRGTSLTIQCQVDSQVTMMFWYRQQPGQSLTLIATANQGSEATYESGFVIDKFPISRPNLTFSTLTVSNMSPEDSSIYLCSVSWTGGNTIYFGEGSWLTVV.

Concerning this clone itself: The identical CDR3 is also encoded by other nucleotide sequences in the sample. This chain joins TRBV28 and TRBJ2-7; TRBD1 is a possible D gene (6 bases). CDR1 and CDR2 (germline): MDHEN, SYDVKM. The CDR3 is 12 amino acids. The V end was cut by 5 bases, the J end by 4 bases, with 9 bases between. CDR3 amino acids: CASSQGSYEQYV. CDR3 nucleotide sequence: TGTGCCAGCAGTCAGGGGAGTTACGAGCAGTACGTC.

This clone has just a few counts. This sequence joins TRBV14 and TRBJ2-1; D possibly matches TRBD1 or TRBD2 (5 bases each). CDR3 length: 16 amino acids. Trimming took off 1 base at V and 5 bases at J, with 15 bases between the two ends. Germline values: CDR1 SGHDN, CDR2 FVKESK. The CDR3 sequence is CASSQGGRGTHNEQFF. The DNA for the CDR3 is TGTGCCAGCAGCCAAGGGGGGAGAGGGACCCACAATGAGCAGTTCTTC.

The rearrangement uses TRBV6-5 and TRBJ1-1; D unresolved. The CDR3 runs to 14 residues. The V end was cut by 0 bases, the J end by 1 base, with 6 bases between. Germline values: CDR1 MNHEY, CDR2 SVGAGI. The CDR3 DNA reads TGTGCCAGCAGTTACTCAGGGAAGAACACTGAAGCTTTCTTT. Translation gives CASSYSGKNTEAFF.

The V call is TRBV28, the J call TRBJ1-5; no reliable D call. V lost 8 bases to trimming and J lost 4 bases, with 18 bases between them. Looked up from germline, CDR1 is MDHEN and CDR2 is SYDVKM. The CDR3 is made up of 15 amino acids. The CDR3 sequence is CASRNPPTENQPQHF. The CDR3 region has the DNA TGTGCCAGCCGTAATCCCCCCACAGAAAATCAGCCCCAGCATTTT. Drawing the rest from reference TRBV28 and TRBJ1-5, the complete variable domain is DVKVTQSSRYLVKRTGEKVFLECVQDMDHENMFWYRQDPGLGLRLIYFSYDVKMKEKGDIPEGYSVSREKKERFSLILESASTNQTSMYLCASRNPPTENQPQHFGDGTRLSIL.

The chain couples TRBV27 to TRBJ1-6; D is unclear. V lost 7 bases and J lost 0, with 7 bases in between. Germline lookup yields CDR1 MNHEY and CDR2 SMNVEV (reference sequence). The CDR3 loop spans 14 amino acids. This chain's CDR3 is CASMGSSYNSPLHF. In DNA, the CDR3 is TGTGCCAGCATGGGGAGCTCCTATAATTCACCCCTCCACTTT.

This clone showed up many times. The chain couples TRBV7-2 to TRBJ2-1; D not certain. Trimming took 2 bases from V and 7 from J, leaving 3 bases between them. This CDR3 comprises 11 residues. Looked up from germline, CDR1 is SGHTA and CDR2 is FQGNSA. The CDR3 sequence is CASSLMNEQFF. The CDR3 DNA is TGTGCCAGCAGCTTAATGAATGAGCAGTTCTTC.

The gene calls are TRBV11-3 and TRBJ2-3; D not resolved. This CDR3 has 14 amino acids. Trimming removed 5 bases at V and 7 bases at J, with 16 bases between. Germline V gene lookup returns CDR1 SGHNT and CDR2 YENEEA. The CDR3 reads CASSIQKSWHTQYF. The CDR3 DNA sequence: TGTGCCAGCAGCATCCAAAAGAGCTGGCATACGCAGTATTTT.

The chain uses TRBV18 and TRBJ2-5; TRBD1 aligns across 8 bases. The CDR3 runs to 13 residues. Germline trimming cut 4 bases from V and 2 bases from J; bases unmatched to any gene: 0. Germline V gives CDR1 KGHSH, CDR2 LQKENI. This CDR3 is CASSRDRQETQYF. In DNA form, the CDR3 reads TGTGCCAGCTCACGGGACAGGCAAGAGACCCAGTACTTC.

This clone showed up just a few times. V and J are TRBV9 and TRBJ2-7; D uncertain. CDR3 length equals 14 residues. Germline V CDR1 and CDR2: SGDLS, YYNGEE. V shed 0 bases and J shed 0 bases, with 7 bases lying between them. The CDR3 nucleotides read TGTGCCAGCAGCGTAGGGCCCAGCTCCTACGAGCAGTACGTC. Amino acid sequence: CASSVGPSSYEQYV.

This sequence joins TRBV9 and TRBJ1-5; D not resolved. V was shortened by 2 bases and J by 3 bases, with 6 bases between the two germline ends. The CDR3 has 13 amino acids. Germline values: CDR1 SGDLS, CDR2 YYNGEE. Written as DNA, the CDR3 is TGTGCCAGCAGCGTTGCTCACAATCAGCCCCAGCATTTT. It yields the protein CASSVAHNQPQHF.

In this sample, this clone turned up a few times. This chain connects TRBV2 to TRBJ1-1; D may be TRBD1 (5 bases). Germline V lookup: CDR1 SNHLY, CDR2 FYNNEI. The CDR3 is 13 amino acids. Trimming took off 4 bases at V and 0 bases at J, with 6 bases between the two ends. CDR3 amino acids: CASSGDVNTEAFF. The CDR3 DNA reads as TGTGCCAGCAGTGGGGACGTGAACACTGAAGCTTTCTTT.

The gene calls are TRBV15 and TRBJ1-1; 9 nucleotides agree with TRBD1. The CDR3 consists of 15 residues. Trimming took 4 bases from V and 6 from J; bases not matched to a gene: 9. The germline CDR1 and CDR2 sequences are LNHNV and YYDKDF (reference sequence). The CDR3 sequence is CATSIDRGTVAEAFF. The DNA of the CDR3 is TGTGCCACCAGCATAGACAGGGGGACGGTCGCTGAAGCTTTCTTT.

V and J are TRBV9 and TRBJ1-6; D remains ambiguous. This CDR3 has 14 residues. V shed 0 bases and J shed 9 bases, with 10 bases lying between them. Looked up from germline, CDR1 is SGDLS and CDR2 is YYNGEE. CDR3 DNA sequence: TGTGCCAGCAGCGTAGTGGCAGAAGGTTCACCCCTCCACTTT. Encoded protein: CASSVVAEGSPLHF.